This T cell receptor (beta chain) was identified in a study of blood T cell repertoires in COVID-19 (dated by TCRdb to 2020 to 2021). About the investigation overall: Samples from collaborators originated in the United States, Italy and Spain and spanned both the acute and convalescent phases of COVID-19. The material from the prospective study consisted of cDNA or gDNA derived from T cells, B-cell-depleted T cells, or PBMCs. Deeply sampled blood TCRbeta repertoires from subjects exposed to, actively infected with, or recovered from COVID-19 were included in the dataset. The repertoires were released in a freely available public database meant as a resource for research on the immune response to SARS-CoV-2. Samples were obtained from the ongoing ImmuneRACE study (first 160 participants) and from over 1,000 subjects provided by 6 global collaborators. A de-identified subject ID, COVID-19 status, age in years and sex were almost always included in the sample metadata. HLA class I and class II types, where available, came from metadata supplied by the sample provider rather than from assay-based typing. Overall results and qualifications from the work: Clinical and demographic metadata were provided uncurated, with the amount varying by source and participant.

This clone was seen only a few times. There is no known antigen for this receptor. No much larger clonotype is one base removed from it; base qualities were not supplied. TCRbeta CDR3 regions were amplified from genomic DNA using the immunoSEQ Assay, a bias-controlled multiplex PCR. On the authors' methods: Nucleated cell counts per sample were estimated from amplification of reference gene primers within the assay. To quantify the absolute abundance of each unique TCRbeta CDR3 rearrangement, sequence reads were collapsed and filtered. For each sample, productive Simpson clonality was calculated as the square root of Simpson's diversity index over productive rearrangements. This is the immuneACCESS table as TCRdb keeps it, with only in-frame sequences that have V and J called. A part of the clones is gone; compared with another copy, unresolved V genes explain less than half, and the rest is unexplained. The DNA gave D and trimming, while V, J and clone size come from that table. The sample table lists roughly 150,000 clones, 84% of them with a count of one. 9.8% of the sample is held by the ten biggest clonotypes.

From cysteine to phenylalanine, the CDR3 is 13 amino acids long. The entry retains the CDR3 DNA only, 39 bases that are in frame from base 1. Ends trimmed: V by 4 bases, J by 7 bases; bases unmatched to a gene: 2. From the germline V gene (reference sequence), CDR1 is SEHNR and CDR2 is FQNEAQ. Collaborating institutions collected whole blood in K2EDTA tubes following their own protocols. For TCRbeta analysis, collaborator samples were shipped as frozen whole blood, as isolated PBMCs, or as DNA extracted from either sample type. The rearranged chain carries TRBV7-9 and TRBJ2-4; TRBD2 matches 9 bases in the middle. This receptor was obtained from a woman aged 45-65 years with acute or convalescent COVID-19. Sequencing was performed on peripheral blood. In nucleotides, the sequence is TGTGCCAGCAGCTCCGGACTAGCGAACATTCAGTACTTC. This codes for CASSSGLANIQYF. The full variable domain, with segments outside the CDR3 supplied by the reference TRBV7-9 and TRBJ2-4 proteins, appears as DTGVSQNPRHKITKRGQNVTFRCDPISEHNRLYWYRQTLGQGPEFLTYFQNEAQLEKSRLLSDRFSAERPKGSFSTLEIQRTEQGDSAMYLCASSSGLANIQYFGAGTRLSVL.